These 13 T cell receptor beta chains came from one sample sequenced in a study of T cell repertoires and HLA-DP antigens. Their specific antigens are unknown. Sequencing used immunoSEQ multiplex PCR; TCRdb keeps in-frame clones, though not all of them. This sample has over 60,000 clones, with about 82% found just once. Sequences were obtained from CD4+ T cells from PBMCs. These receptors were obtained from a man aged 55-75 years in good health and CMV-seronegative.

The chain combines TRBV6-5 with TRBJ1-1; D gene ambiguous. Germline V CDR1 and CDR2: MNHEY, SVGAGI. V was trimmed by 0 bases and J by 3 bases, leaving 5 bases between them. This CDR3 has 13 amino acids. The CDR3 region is CASSYSRDTEAFF. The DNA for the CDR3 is TGTGCCAGCAGTTACTCGCGCGACACTGAAGCTTTCTTT.

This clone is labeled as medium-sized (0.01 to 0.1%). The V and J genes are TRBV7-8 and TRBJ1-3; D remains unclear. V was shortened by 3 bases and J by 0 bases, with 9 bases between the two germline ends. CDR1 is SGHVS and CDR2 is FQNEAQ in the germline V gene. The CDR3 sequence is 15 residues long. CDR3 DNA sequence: TGTGCCAGCAGCTTCGCTCGGGCCTCTGGAAACACCATATATTTT. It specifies CASSFARASGNTIYF.

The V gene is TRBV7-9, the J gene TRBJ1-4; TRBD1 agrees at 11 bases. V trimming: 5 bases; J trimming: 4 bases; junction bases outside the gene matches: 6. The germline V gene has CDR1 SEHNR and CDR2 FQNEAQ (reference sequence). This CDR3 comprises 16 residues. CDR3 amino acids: CASSLDRGHGNEKLFF. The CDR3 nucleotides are TGTGCCAGCAGCCTGGACAGGGGGCACGGTAATGAAAAACTGTTTTTT.

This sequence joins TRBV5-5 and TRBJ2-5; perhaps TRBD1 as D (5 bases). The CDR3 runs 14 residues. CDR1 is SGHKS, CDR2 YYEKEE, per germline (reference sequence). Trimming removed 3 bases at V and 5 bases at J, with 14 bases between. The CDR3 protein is CASSSPGIGETQYF. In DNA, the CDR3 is TGTGCCAGCAGCTCACCAGGGATAGGGGAGACCCAGTACTTC.

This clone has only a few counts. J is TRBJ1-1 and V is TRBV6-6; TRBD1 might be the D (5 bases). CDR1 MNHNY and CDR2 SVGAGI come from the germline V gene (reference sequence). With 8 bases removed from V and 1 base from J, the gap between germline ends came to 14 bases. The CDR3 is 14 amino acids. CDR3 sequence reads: CASGGGQANTEAFF. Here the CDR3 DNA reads TGTGCCAGCGGGGGGGGTCAGGCGAACACTGAAGCTTTCTTT.

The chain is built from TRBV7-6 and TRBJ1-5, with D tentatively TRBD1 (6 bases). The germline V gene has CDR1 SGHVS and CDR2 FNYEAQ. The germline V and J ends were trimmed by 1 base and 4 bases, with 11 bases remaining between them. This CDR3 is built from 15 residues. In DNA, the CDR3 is TGTGCCAGCAGCTTAGGGGGGGGCTGGAATCAGCCCCAGCATTTT. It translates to CASSLGGGWNQPQHF.

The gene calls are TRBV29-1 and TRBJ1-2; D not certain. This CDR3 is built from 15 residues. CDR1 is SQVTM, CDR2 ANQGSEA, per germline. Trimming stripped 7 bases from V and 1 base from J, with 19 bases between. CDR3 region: CSAASGPQFNYGYTF. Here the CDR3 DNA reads TGCAGCGCCGCGTCCGGGCCTCAATTTAACTATGGCTACACCTTC.

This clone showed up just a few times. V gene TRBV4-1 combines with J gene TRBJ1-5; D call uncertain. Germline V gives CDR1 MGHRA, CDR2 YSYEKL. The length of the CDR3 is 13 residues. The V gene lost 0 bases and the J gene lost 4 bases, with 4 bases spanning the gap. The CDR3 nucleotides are TGCGCCAGCAGCCAAGAGCCTAATCAGCCCCAGCATTTT. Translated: CASSQEPNQPQHF.

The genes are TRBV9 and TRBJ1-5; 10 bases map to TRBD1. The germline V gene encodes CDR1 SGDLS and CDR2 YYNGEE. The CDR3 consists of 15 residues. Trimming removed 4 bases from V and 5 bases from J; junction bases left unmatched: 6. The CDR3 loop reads CASSLGQGTYQPQHF. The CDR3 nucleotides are TGTGCCAGCAGCTTGGGACAGGGGACCTATCAGCCCCAGCATTTT.

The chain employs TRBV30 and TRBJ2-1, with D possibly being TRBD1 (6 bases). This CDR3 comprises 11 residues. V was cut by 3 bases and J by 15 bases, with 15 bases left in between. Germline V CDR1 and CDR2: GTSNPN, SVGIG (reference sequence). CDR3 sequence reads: CAWSTGTTRFF. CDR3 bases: TGTGCCTGGAGCACCGGGACAACACGGTTCTTC.

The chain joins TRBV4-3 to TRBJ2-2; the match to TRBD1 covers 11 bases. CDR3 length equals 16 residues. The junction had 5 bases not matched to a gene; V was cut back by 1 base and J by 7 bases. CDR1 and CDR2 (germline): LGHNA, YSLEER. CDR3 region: CASSQGTGGVGGELFF. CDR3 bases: TGCGCCAGCAGCCAAGGGACAGGGGGCGTGGGCGGGGAGCTGTTTTTT.

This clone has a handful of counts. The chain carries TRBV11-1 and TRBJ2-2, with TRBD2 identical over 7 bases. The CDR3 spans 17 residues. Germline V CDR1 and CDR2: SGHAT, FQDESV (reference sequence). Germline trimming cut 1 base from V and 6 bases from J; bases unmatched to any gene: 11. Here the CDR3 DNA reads TGTGCCAGCAGCTTAGACCCTTGGCAGGCGGGGGCCGGGGAGCTGTTTTTT. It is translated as CASSLDPWQAGAGELFF.

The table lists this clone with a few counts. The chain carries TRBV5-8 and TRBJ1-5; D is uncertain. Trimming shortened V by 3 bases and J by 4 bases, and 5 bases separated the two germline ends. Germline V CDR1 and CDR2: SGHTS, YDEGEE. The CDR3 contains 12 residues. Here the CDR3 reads CASSYGNQPQHF. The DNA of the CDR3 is TGTGCCAGCAGCTACGGAAATCAGCCCCAGCATTTT.